The source of this TCR beta chain is a study of Ad26.COV2.S vaccination and SARS-CoV-2 variants. Study overall: The vaccine Ad26.COV2.S was put into the muscle once, or twice with 56 days between.

Measured with immunoSEQ multiplex PCR; TCRdb has only the in-frame clones, and not every one. In the table there are approximately 480,000 clones, around 88% of which are singletons. The study, taken as a whole, reports: Recipients of either vaccine or placebo displayed similar breadth of non-spike TCRs. Researchers cautioned that TCR breadth and depth analyses may have underestimated total T cell responses. Ad26.COV2.S recipients had broader spike-specific TCRs (P = 0.0014).

The germline V gene encodes CDR1 SGHRS and CDR2 YFSETQ. Trimming removed 0 bases from V and 5 bases from J, with 14 bases in between. This CDR3 has 15 amino acids. Treatment described: some 19 received Ad26.COV2.S at low or high dose, single or two shots; 5 received placebo; per-sample allocation not given. Material that was analyzed had been drawn on day 63 after the first vaccine or placebo injection. Comments on this clone: The target antigen is unknown.

This receptor was obtained from a person aged 18-60 years who received the Ad26.COV2.S COVID-19 vaccine or a placebo. This sample comprised peripheral blood, obtained in a trial of Ad26.COV2.S vaccine versus placebo. The chain has TRBV5-1 and TRBJ1-1; D is undetermined. DNA of the CDR3: TGCGCCAGCAGCTTGGCGGCTGCCCTTGGGACTGAAGCTTTCTTT. As protein: CASSLAAALGTEAFF.